Presented here are 5 T cell receptor beta chains from one specimen sequenced in a study of T cells after yellow fever vaccination. MiXCR, run by TCRdb on the 5' RACE reads, gives a single entry per CDR3 protein. The data contain fewer than 450,000 distinct CDR3 sequences, roughly 12% of them seen just once; the ten biggest clones take up less than 20%. The specimen comprised PBMCs, sampled on the day of the first yellow fever vaccination. These receptors all come from a man aged 18 to 30 who received the YFV17D yellow fever vaccine.

Only one count was recorded for this clonotype. J is TRBJ2-3 and V is TRBV11-3; 9 bases line up with TRBD2. The germline V gene has CDR1 SGHNT and CDR2 YENEEA. This CDR3 contains 14 residues. The trim removed 7 bases at V and 0 bases at J, leaving 2 bases unmatched. The CDR3 is CASNLAGSTDTQYF. The CDR3, as DNA: TGTGCCAGCAACCTAGCGGGGAGCACAGATACGCAGTATTTT.

V usage is TRBV30 and J usage is TRBJ1-3; weak D call: TRBD1 (5 bases). There are 13 residues in the CDR3. V was clipped by 4 bases and J by 4 bases, with 11 bases between them. CDR1 and CDR2 (germline): GTSNPN, SVGIG (reference sequence). CDR3 DNA sequence: TGTGCCTGGATGGTAGGGGCAGGAAACACCATATATTTT. Amino acid sequence: CAWMVGAGNTIYF. The full variable domain, with the rest looked up from reference TRBV30 and TRBJ1-3, is SQTIHQWPATLVQPVGSPLSLECTVEGTSNPNLYWYRQAAGRGLQLLFYSVGIGQISSEVPQNLSASRPQDRQFILSSKKLLLSDSGFYLCAWMVGAGNTIYFGEGSWLTVV.

The chain employs TRBV20-1 and TRBJ1-1, with unresolved D. Germline lookup yields CDR1 DFQATT and CDR2 SNEGSKA (reference sequence). Between the trimmed V and J ends, which lost 0 bases and 0 bases, there was a span of 14 bases. CDR3 length equals 16 residues. CDR3 coding DNA: TGCAGTGCTAGAGAAACCCAATGGAACATGAACACTGAAGCTTTCTTT. This gives the protein CSARETQWNMNTEAFF.

This clonotype was detected a few times. The J gene is TRBJ1-1, the V gene TRBV11-2; D remains unclear. Germline CDR1 is SGHAT and CDR2 is FQNNGV. The germline V and J ends were trimmed by 5 bases and 0 bases, with 13 bases remaining between them. This CDR3 is built from 15 residues. In nucleotides, the CDR3 is TGTGCCAGCAGCATTGAGATTAGAATGAACACTGAAGCTTTCTTT. Its translation is CASSIEIRMNTEAFF.

The chain links TRBV12-5 to TRBJ2-1, with TRBD2 identical over 11 bases. Trimming cost V 9 bases and J 6 bases; bases outside gene matches: 4. The length of the CDR3 is 13 residues. CDR1 and CDR2 from the germline V gene are LGHNT and FRNRAP. The CDR3 is CASTSGGGNEQFF. DNA of the CDR3: TGTGCTAGCACTAGCGGGGGTGGCAATGAGCAGTTCTTC.